The clone carrying this T cell receptor (beta chain) was detected many times. Its antigen is as yet unknown. For TCR beta, libraries came from iRepertoire HTBI primers and Arm-PCR of CDR3 regions. Using its own MiXCR run on the multiplex PCR reads, TCRdb lists one record per CDR3 protein. The repertoire holds a few hundred thousand distinct CDR3 sequences, with approximately 10% as singletons. The ends were cut back, 3 bases at V and 7 bases at J, with 10 bases in the middle. The CDR3 has 14 amino acids. This specimen comes from a study of regulatory T cells in long-lasting Graves disease. Study results and caveats: Favoring TRBV28, TRBJ1-2 and TRBJ2-5 was a feature seen in persistent disease.

Time point of the sample: newly diagnosed GD, antithyroid drugs for less than 3 months. From RNA extracted from PBMCs, the TCR library was made. The data were also submitted as part of a second study, on T cells in Graves' hyperthyroidism and ophthalmopathy. That work adds: Exclusion criteria comprised uncontrolled infection, other autoimmune disease, pregnancy or lactation. Most clonotypes that expanded in the thyroid above 0.001 also showed up in blood.

This rearrangement joins TRBV12-3 or TRBV12-4 to TRBJ1-6, with D hard to call. The sequences come from peripheral blood mononuclear cells (PBMCs), collected at new diagnosis, from a patient treated with antithyroid drugs. The source is a woman between 18 and 29 years old with Graves disease. As DNA, the CDR3 is TGTGCCAGCAGTTTTAGGATAACAAATTCACCCCTCCACTTT. Its translation: CASSFRITNSPLHF.